What follows are 8 T cell receptor beta chains derived from one specimen sequenced in a study of molecular identifiers for immune sequencing clone quantification. From the PCR reads, TCRdb called clonotypes with MiXCR, one entry per CDR3 protein. The sample has 490,000 or so distinct CDR3 sequences; 20% to 25% are singletons. The specimen was naive CD8+ T cells from blood, with Jurkat cell RNA spiked in. Noted subset: FACS-sorted CD8+CD4-CCR7+CD45RA+ naive T cells. These receptors all come from a human donor in good health. Some libraries in this study had Jurkat cell RNA spiked in.

This clonotype was counted between two and nine times. The J gene is TRBJ1-1, the V gene TRBV28, with D uncertain. Germline CDR1 reads MDHEN; CDR2 reads SYDVKM. V was trimmed by 4 bases and J by 3 bases, leaving 15 bases between them. CDR3 length equals 15 residues. CDR3 loop: CASSSDFAWDTEAFF. The CDR3 DNA follows: TGTGCCAGCAGTTCGGATTTTGCCTGGGACACTGAAGCTTTCTTT.

The V and J genes are TRBV6-5 and TRBJ2-7, with D perhaps TRBD2 (5 bases). The germline CDR1 and CDR2 sequences are MNHEY and SVGAGI. Trimming removed 2 bases from V and 2 bases from J, with 10 bases in between. The CDR3 is 14 residues long. The CDR3 here is CASSYTVEAYEQYF. In DNA, the CDR3 is TGTGCCAGCAGTTACACAGTGGAGGCCTACGAGCAGTACTTC.

This clonotype was counted ten times or more. V and J are TRBV12-3 or TRBV12-4 and TRBJ2-5; D is unclear. This CDR3 comprises 14 residues. V dropped 11 bases and J dropped 0 bases, with 16 bases sitting between them. For the CDR3, the DNA is TGTGCCTCGAAAGGCGGTAATTACCAAGAGACCCAGTACTTC. It encodes CASKGGNYQETQYF.

The chain recombines TRBV7-9 with TRBJ2-3; 9 nucleotides line up with TRBD2. This CDR3 spans 15 amino acids. Germline loops: CDR1 SEHNR, CDR2 FQNEAQ (reference sequence). Trimming removed 1 base from V and 4 bases from J; junction bases left unmatched: 3. The CDR3 region has the DNA TGTGCCAGCAGCTTAGTGGGACTAGCCCCAGATACGCAGTATTTT. This codes for CASSLVGLAPDTQYF.

This clonotype has ten or more counts. The J gene is TRBJ2-3, the V gene TRBV6-5; D uncertain. Per germline, CDR1 MNHEY and CDR2 SVGAGI. This CDR3 is built from 16 residues. Trimming stripped 4 bases from V and 2 bases from J, with 16 bases between. CDR3 DNA: TGTGCCAGCAGTTGGGCCCAGACTCAGTACACAGATACGCAGTATTTT. Encoded protein: CASSWAQTQYTDTQYF.

At least ten counts were recorded for this clonotype. The V and J genes are TRBV7-9 and TRBJ2-6; 9 bases are shared with TRBD1. Germline lookup yields CDR1 SEHNR and CDR2 FQNEAQ (reference sequence). V dropped 4 bases and J dropped 0; count of bases not matched to a gene: 13. CDR3 size: 20 residues. CDR3 loop: CASSSLEGQGNPSGANVLTF. The CDR3 region has the DNA TGTGCCAGCAGCTCACTAGAGGGACAGGGAAACCCCTCTGGGGCCAACGTCCTGACTTTC.

The chain joins TRBV12-5 to TRBJ1-3; perhaps TRBD1 as D (5 bases). The CDR3 contains 14 residues. CDR1 is LGHNT and CDR2 is FRNRAP in the germline V gene. V shed 5 bases and J shed 8 bases, with 16 bases lying between them. The CDR3 loop is CASGDLLAGHTIYF. In DNA, the CDR3 is TGTGCTAGTGGTGACCTATTGGCGGGACACACCATATATTTT.

This clonotype occurred many times. This chain joins TRBV29-1 and TRBJ2-5; D possibly corresponds to TRBD1 (6 bases). Per the germline V gene, CDR1 is SQVTM and CDR2 is ANQGSEA. Trimming removed 0 bases at V and 13 bases at J, with 18 bases between. This CDR3 contains 13 residues. The CDR3 reads CSVEDGTGLFLYF. The CDR3 nucleotides read TGCAGCGTTGAAGACGGTACAGGGTTGTTTCTGTACTTC.